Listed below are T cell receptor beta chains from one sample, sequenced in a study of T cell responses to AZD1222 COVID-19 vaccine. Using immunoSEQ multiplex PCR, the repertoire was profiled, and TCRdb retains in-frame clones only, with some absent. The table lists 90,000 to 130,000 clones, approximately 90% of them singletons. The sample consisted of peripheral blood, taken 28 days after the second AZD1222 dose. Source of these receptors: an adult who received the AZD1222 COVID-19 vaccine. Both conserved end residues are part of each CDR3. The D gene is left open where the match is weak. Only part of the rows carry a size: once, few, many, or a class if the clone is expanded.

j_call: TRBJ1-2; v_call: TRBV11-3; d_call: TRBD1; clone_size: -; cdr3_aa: CASSTRQGKVDGYTF; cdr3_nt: TGTGCCAGCAGCACTCGACAGGGGAAGGTGGATGGCTACACCTTC
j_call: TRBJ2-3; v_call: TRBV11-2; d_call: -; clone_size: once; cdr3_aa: CASSLVVDTQYF; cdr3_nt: TGTGCCAGCAGCTTAGTAGTAGATACGCAGTATTTT
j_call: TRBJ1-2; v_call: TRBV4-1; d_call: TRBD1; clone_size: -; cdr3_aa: CASSKSWDRDLGYTF; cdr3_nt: TGCGCCAGCAGCAAATCATGGGACAGGGACCTTGGCTACACCTTC
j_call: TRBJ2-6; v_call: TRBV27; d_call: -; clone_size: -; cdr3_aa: CASSYQEGTGDGANVLTF; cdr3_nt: TGTGCCAGCAGTTATCAGGAAGGGACTGGGGATGGGGCCAACGTCCTGACTTTC
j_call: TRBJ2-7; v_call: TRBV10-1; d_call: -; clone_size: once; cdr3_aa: CASSDPGAAYEQYF; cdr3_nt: TGCGCCAGCAGTGATCCGGGGGCGGCATACGAGCAGTACTTC
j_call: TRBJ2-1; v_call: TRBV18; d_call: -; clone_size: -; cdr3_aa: CASSPPDRASSYNEQFF; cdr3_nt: TGTGCCAGCTCACCACCAGATAGGGCGAGCTCCTACAATGAGCAGTTCTTC
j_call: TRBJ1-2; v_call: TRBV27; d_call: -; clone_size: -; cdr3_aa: CASRIAPGNYGYTF; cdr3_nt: TGTGCCAGCAGAATCGCCCCGGGAAACTATGGCTACACCTTC
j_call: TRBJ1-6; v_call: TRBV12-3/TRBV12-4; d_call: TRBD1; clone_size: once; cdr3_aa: CASRLTGVSPLHF; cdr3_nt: TGTGCCAGCAGGCTTACAGGGGTTTCACCCCTCCACTTT
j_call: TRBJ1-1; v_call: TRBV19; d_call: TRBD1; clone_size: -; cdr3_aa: CASSRFSGTGGFEDFF; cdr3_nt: TGTGCCAGTAGTCGTTTTTCCGGGACAGGGGGTTTCGAGGATTTCTTT
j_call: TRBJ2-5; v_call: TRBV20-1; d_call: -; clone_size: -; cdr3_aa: CSASPRTKETQYF; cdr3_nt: TGCAGTGCTAGTCCGCGTACCAAAGAGACCCAGTACTTC
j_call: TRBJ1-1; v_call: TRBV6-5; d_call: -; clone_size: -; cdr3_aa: CASSYWATGVGAFF; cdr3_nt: TGTGCCAGCAGTTACTGGGCTACGGGGGTTGGAGCTTTCTTT
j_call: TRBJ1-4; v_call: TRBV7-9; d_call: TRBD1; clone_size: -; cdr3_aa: CASSTRGQGSEKLFF; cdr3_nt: TGTGCCAGCAGCACCCGGGGACAGGGCAGTGAAAAACTGTTTTTT
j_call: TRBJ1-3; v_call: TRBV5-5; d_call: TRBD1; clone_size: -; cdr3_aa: CASSLRQGPGNTIYF; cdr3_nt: TGTGCCAGCAGCCTGAGACAGGGCCCGGGAAACACCATATATTTT
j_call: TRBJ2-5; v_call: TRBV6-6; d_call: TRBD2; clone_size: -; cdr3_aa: CASSRTSGVYQETQYF; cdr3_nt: TGTGCCAGCAGCCGTACTAGCGGGGTGTACCAAGAGACCCAGTACTTC
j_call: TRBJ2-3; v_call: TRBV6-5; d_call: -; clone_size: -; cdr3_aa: CASKAKPFPSDTQYF; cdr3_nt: TGTGCCAGCAAGGCCAAACCGTTCCCATCAGATACGCAGTATTTT
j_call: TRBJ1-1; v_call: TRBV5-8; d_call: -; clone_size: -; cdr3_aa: CASSFLRQGINTEAFF; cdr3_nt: TGTGCCAGCAGCTTTTTAAGGCAGGGTATTAACACTGAAGCTTTCTTT
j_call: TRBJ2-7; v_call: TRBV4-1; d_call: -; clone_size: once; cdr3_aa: CASSQEPHSSRYEQYF; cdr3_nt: TGCGCCAGCAGCCAAGAACCCCACAGTAGCCGTTACGAGCAGTACTTC
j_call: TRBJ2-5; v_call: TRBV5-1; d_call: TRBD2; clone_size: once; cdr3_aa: CASTLGGTSQETQYF; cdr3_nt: TGCGCCAGCACCCTGGGGGGGACTTCACAAGAGACCCAGTACTTC
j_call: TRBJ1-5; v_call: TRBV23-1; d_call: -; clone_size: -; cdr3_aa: CASSQSRGDYSNQPQHF; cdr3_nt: TGCGCCAGCAGTCAATCGCGAGGGGATTATAGCAATCAGCCCCAGCATTTT
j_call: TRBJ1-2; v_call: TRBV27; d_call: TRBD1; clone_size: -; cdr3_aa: CASSWGTGNYGYTF; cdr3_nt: TGTGCCAGCAGTTGGGGGACAGGGAACTATGGCTACACCTTC
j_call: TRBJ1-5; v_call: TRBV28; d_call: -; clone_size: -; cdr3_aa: CASSFNQPQHF; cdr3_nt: TGTGCCAGCAGTTTTAATCAGCCCCAGCATTTT
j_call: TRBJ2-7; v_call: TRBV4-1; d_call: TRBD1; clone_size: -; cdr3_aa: CASSSPGTGSYEQYF; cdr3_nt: TGCGCCAGCAGCTCCCCCGGGACAGGGTCCTACGAGCAGTACTTC
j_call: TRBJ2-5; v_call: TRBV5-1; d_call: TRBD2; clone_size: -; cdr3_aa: CASSLAGTSRETQYF; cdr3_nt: TGCGCCAGCAGCTTGGCCGGGACTAGCCGGGAGACCCAGTACTTC
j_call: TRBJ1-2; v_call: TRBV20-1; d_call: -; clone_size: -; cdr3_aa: CSVEGRIGYTF; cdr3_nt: TGCAGTGTTGAAGGACGTATAGGCTACACCTTC
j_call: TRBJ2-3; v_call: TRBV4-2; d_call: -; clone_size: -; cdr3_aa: CASSQDRLASDTQYF; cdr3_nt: TGTGCCAGCAGCCAAGATAGGCTAGCTAGCGATACGCAGTATTTT
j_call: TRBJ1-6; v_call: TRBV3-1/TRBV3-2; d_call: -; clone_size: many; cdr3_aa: CASSQDHGGGFGSPLHF; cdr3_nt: TGTGCCAGCAGCCAAGATCATGGAGGGGGTTTCGGTTCACCCCTCCACTTT